This paragraph covers one T cell receptor (beta chain) sequence. Its antigen is not identified. Profiling relied on immunoSEQ multiplex PCR, and the TCRdb table lists in-frame clones only, not all of them. This table has about 76,000 clones, 94% appearing once. These data come from a study of cytomegalovirus exposure and HLA in healthy donors. Overall study findings and caveats: Investigators reported 150 to 200 TCR beta chains as tied to cytomegalovirus.

The CDR3 is 16 amino acids. V gave up 5 bases and J gave up 6 bases; unmatched junction bases: 12. Germline CDR1 LNHDA, CDR2 SQIVND (reference sequence). Sequencing was performed on PBMCs. The receptor was isolated from a man in his late teens or twenties in good health and CMV-seropositive. This sequence joins TRBV19 and TRBJ2-3, with TRBD2 identical over 9 bases. This CDR3 is CASSPQVAGVEDTQYF. The CDR3 DNA follows: TGTGCCAGTAGTCCTCAAGTAGCGGGAGTCGAGGATACGCAGTATTTT.